Following are 18 T cell receptor beta chains from one sample sequenced in a study of blood T cell repertoires in COVID-19. Clones were read by immunoSEQ multiplex PCR, and TCRdb kept only the in-frame ones, dropping some. Of some 90,000 clones listed, around 87% are singletons. Sequencing input: peripheral blood. Source of these receptors: a woman over 75 with active or convalescent COVID-19.

This clone has more than one count but fewer than ten. V and J are TRBV28 and TRBJ2-7, with 10 nucleotides matching TRBD2. V lost 3 bases to trimming and J lost 4 bases; unmatched junction nucleotides: 21. Germline CDR1 reads MDHEN; CDR2 reads SYDVKM. The CDR3 extends over 20 amino acids. The chain's CDR3 is CASSFCPGGPPSGSAYEQYF. The DNA for the CDR3 is TGTGCCAGCAGTTTTTGCCCAGGGGGTCCCCCTAGCGGGAGTGCGTACGAGCAGTACTTC. Full variable domain (remainder filled in from reference TRBV28 and TRBJ2-7): DVKVTQSSRYLVKRTGEKVFLECVQDMDHENMFWYRQDPGLGLRLIYFSYDVKMKEKGDIPEGYSVSREKKERFSLILESASTNQTSMYLCASSFCPGGPPSGSAYEQYFGPGTRLTVT.

The chain combines TRBV6-5 with TRBJ2-2, with D possibly being TRBD2 (6 bases). Looked up from germline, CDR1 is MNHEY and CDR2 is SVGAGI. This CDR3 has 15 residues. V dropped 2 bases and J dropped 4 bases, with 11 bases sitting between them. CDR3 bases: TGTGCCAGCAGTTACGACGGGAGTTCCACCGGGGAGCTGTTTTTT. Protein: CASSYDGSSTGELFF.

The CDR3 DNA is TGCAGTGCCAGTCCCGCTAGCGGGGCCACCACAGATACGCAGTATTTT. Translated, it gives CSASPASGATTDTQYF. This chain links TRBV20-1 with TRBJ2-3, with 9 positions matching TRBD2. Germline V gene sequence: CDR1 DFQATT, CDR2 SNEGSKA (reference sequence). The CDR3 has 16 amino acids. V trimming: 6 bases; J trimming: 2 bases; junction bases outside the gene matches: 12.

CDR3 region: CASIMGGENTEAFF. CDR3 nucleotide sequence: TGTGCCAGCATCATGGGGGGAGAGAACACTGAAGCTTTCTTT. The V and J genes are TRBV7-8 and TRBJ1-1, with a tentative D call TRBD1 (5 bases). Germline CDR1 SGHVS, CDR2 FQNEAQ. The CDR3 runs to 14 residues. V was pared by 7 bases and J by 1 base, with 13 bases between.

V and J are TRBV6-5 and TRBJ1-2, with D possibly being TRBD1 (5 bases). CDR3 length equals 14 residues. Per the germline V gene, CDR1 is MNHEY and CDR2 is SVGAGI. V was cut by 5 bases and J by 6 bases, with 16 bases left in between. Here the CDR3 reads CASSLREGINGYTF. Here the CDR3 DNA reads TGTGCCAGCAGTCTCCGGGAGGGGATTAATGGCTACACCTTC.

The V gene is TRBV7-2, the J gene TRBJ1-5; a possible D gene is TRBD1 (5 bases). The V end lost 5 bases, the J end lost 1 base, and 21 bases lay between the germline ends. CDR3 length: 18 amino acids. In germline, CDR1 is SGHTA, CDR2 FQGNSA. CDR3 region: CASSPWGTETSSNQPQHF. CDR3 nucleotide sequence: TGTGCCAGCAGCCCTTGGGGCACCGAGACCTCCAGCAATCAGCCCCAGCATTTT.

The V gene is TRBV7-9, the J gene TRBJ2-1; 7 bases match TRBD1. The junction had 9 bases not matched to a gene; V was cut back by 6 bases and J by 4 bases. Germline CDR1 is SEHNR and CDR2 is FQNEAQ (reference sequence). CDR3 size: 15 residues. The CDR3 protein is CASSQTGTEYNEQFF. DNA of the CDR3: TGTGCCAGCAGTCAAACCGGGACAGAGTACAATGAGCAGTTCTTC. The variable domain in full, completed from reference TRBV7-9 and TRBJ2-1, reads DTGVSQNPRHKITKRGQNVTFRCDPISEHNRLYWYRQTLGQGPEFLTYFQNEAQLEKSRLLSDRFSAERPKGSFSTLEIQRTEQGDSAMYLCASSQTGTEYNEQFFGPGTRLTVL.

In this sample, this clone turned up many times. The rearrangement joins TRBV9 to TRBJ1-3; perhaps TRBD1 as D (6 bases). Trimming cost V 4 bases and J 0 bases, with 14 bases left between them. The CDR3 is 16 residues long. Germline values: CDR1 SGDLS, CDR2 YYNGEE. The CDR3 here is CASSPRTASSGNTIYF. CDR3 sequence (DNA): TGTGCCAGCAGCCCACGGACAGCGAGCTCTGGAAACACCATATATTTT. Full variable domain (missing parts from reference TRBV9 and TRBJ1-3): DSGVTQTPKHLITATGQRVTLRCSPRSGDLSVYWYQQSLDQGLQFLIQYYNGEERAKGNILERFSAQQFPDLHSELNLSSLELGDSALYFCASSPRTASSGNTIYFGEGSWLTVV.

The chain carries TRBV7-9 and TRBJ2-2, with D possibly TRBD1 on 6 matching bases. V was clipped by 5 bases and J by 7 bases, with 17 bases between them. The CDR3 sequence is 15 residues long. Per germline, CDR1 SEHNR and CDR2 FQNEAQ (reference sequence). The CDR3 nucleotides are TGTGCCAGCAGCCCTGATACAGGGCTGGTCGGGGAGCTGTTTTTT. Translated, it gives CASSPDTGLVGELFF.

V gene TRBV28 combines with J gene TRBJ2-3; the D is unclear. V was shortened by 5 bases and J by 6 bases, with 12 bases between the two germline ends. Germline assignment: CDR1 MDHEN and CDR2 SYDVKM. The CDR3 runs to 13 residues. The chain's CDR3 is CASSRPNGDTQYF. DNA of the CDR3: TGTGCCAGCAGTCGGCCGAACGGGGATACGCAGTATTTT.

The chain uses TRBV28 and TRBJ2-1; tentatively, D is TRBD2 (7 bases). Trimming removed 7 bases from V and 4 bases from J, with 17 bases in between. Germline CDR1 MDHEN, CDR2 SYDVKM. CDR3 length equals 15 residues. The CDR3 DNA sequence: TGTGCCAGCACTAGGGGGGGAGGGGAATACAATGAGCAGTTCTTC. It codes for CASTRGGGEYNEQFF.

Concerning this clone itself: Other DNA sequences in the sample encode the same CDR3. This CDR3 reads CASSPGQSEAFF. DNA of the CDR3: TGTGCCAGCTCACCGGGACAGAGTGAAGCTTTCTTT. The chain couples TRBV18 to TRBJ1-1, with 7 bases fitting TRBD1. Trimming took 3 bases from V and 7 from J; bases not matched to a gene: 2. This CDR3 contains 12 residues. Germline values: CDR1 KGHSH, CDR2 LQKENI.

The chain couples TRBV9 to TRBJ1-1; 7 nucleotides agree with TRBD1. J gave up 4 bases and V 2 bases, and 8 bases lay outside the gene matches. The germline V gene has CDR1 SGDLS and CDR2 YYNGEE. This CDR3 region has 15 residues. The CDR3 here is CASSVAGGGGTEAFF. DNA for the CDR3: TGTGCCAGCAGCGTTGCAGGGGGTGGAGGCACTGAAGCTTTCTTT.

The chain has TRBV5-1 and TRBJ2-7; 7 bases are a match to TRBD1. Unmatched junction bases numbered 4, after V lost 4 bases and J lost 0 bases. This CDR3 region has 14 residues. Germline loops: CDR1 SGHRS, CDR2 YFSETQ. The CDR3 nucleotides read TGCGCCAGCAGCGAGAGGGACAGCTCCTACGAGCAGTACTTC. Protein sequence: CASSERDSSYEQYF. Together with reference TRBV5-1 and TRBJ2-7, the CDR3 gives the full variable domain: KAGVTQTPRYLIKTRGQQVTLSCSPISGHRSVSWYQQTPGQGLQFLFEYFSETQRNKGNFPGRFSGRQFSNSRSEMNVSTLELGDSALYLCASSERDSSYEQYFGPGTRLTVT.

V usage is TRBV6-2 or TRBV6-3 and J usage is TRBJ2-1, with 7 bases identical to TRBD2. Losses at the gene ends were 1 base for V and 5 bases for J; bases not matched to a gene: 8. Looked up from germline, CDR1 is MNHEY and CDR2 is SVGEGT. CDR3 length: 16 residues. The CDR3 DNA is TGTGCCAGCAGTTACTGGCGGCTAGCGGTCGACAATGAGCAGTTCTTC. Protein sequence: CASSYWRLAVDNEQFF.

This clone was counted only a few times. The chain has TRBV3-1 (or the pseudogene TRBV3-2) and TRBJ1-1; no firm D call. The germline gives CDR1 LGHDT, CDR2 YNNKEL (reference sequence). The CDR3 is 14 residues long. V was pared by 0 bases and J by 4 bases, with 9 bases between. The CDR3: CASSQDGRVTEAFF. The CDR3 coding sequence is TGTGCCAGCAGCCAAGACGGGAGGGTCACTGAAGCTTTCTTT.

The chain uses TRBV15 and TRBJ1-4, with D maybe TRBD1 (6 bases). The CDR3 totals 14 residues. V shed 4 bases and J shed 10 bases, with 16 bases lying between them. Looked up from germline, CDR1 is LNHNV and CDR2 is YYDKDF (reference sequence). CDR3 DNA sequence: TGTGCCACCAGCACATCTGGGCAGGGGAGAAAACTGTTTTTT. Amino acid sequence: CATSTSGQGRKLFF.

This clone was detected once. The chain carries TRBV7-2 and TRBJ2-7, with D unresolved. Trimming took 5 bases from V and 0 from J, leaving 14 bases between them. Germline values: CDR1 SGHTA, CDR2 FQGNSA. The CDR3 spans 15 residues. In DNA, the CDR3 is TGTGCCAGCAGCGCCCGGGTTCCCCCCTCCTACGAGCAGTACTTC. Residues: CASSARVPPSYEQYF.